This TCR beta chain came from a study of blood T cell repertoires in COVID-19. Study summary: PBMCs, B-cell-depleted T cells, or T cells provided the cDNA or gDNA that made up the material.

Participants, 18 to 89 years old, spanned 25 or so US areas. Participants' reported clinical history set cohort assignment. A PCR-confirmed or clinician-diagnosed COVID-19 case had contacted exposed participants within 2 weeks of entry. The assay was immunoSEQ multiplex PCR, and TCRdb's table has in-frame clones only and misses some. The top ten hold over 4% of the sample, which has roughly 150,000 clones, approximately 86% seen once. This CDR3 is built from 12 residues. Per the germline V gene, CDR1 is KGHSH and CDR2 is LQKENI. V was pared by 5 bases and J by 6 bases, with 3 bases of the junction left unmatched.

The sample comprised PBMCs or T cells enriched from blood (not recorded which). This sequence was found in a woman between 35 and 50 years old who had been exposed to COVID-19. V is TRBV18 and J is TRBJ2-7; 8 bases are shared with TRBD1. The CDR3 here is CASSFQGAEQYF. CDR3 DNA: TGTGCCAGCTCATTTCAGGGGGCCGAGCAGTACTTC.